This TCR beta chain was found in a study of CD8 T cells in ankylosing spondylitis. Whole-study findings and limits: Within ankylosing spondylitis blood, a TCR beta motif made up of eight highly homologous variants appeared to be characteristic. Significantly higher representation of disease-linked clones was reported for matched ankylosing spondylitis synovial fluid.

With regard to this clonotype: Its target is unknown.

CDR1 is DFQATT and CDR2 is SNEGSKA in the germline V gene (reference sequence). J was trimmed by 1 base and V by 6 bases; bases with no gene match: 3. This CDR3 is built from 13 residues. TCRdb re-called the 5' RACE reads with MiXCR, one entry per CDR3 protein. The table lists 250,000 to 400,000 distinct CDR3 sequences, around a tenth of them singletons. The sample taken for sequencing was blood, either unsorted or a sorted T cell fraction (not recorded which). The clonotype originates from a female donor with ankylosing spondylitis or in good health (not recorded which). The chain couples TRBV20-1 to TRBJ2-7; 10 positions match TRBD2. This chain's CDR3 is CSARTSGSYEQYF. CDR3 coding DNA: TGCAGTGCCCGGACTAGCGGATCCTACGAGCAGTACTTC.